The sequence of this T cell receptor beta chain was determined in a study of identical twins. The V segment lost 6 bases and the J segment 2 bases; nucleotides outside the gene matches: 14. Per the germline V gene, CDR1 is DFQATT and CDR2 is SNEGSKA (reference sequence). The CDR3 has 16 residues. Notes on the study in general: In cord blood, abundant beta clonotypes had fewer insertions; memory showed no trend.

Template switching, a step in the protocol, added a universal primer site, and cDNA carried unique molecular identifiers. Via MiXCR, TCRdb re-called the 5' RACE reads, giving one row per CDR3 protein. There are hundreds of thousands of distinct CDR3 sequences in the sample; around 8.6% occur only once, and roughly 0.9% lies in the top ten. This clonotype was found a few times. The target antigen is unknown. These data also featured in a second study, about yellow fever vaccine responses in identical twins.

Sequenced: PBMCs. The sequence derives from a woman between 18 and 29 years old in good health. The chain employs TRBV20-1 and TRBJ2-7; 9 nucleotides match TRBD2. The CDR3 loop reads CSAAGGSVIFAYEQYF. The CDR3, as DNA: TGCAGTGCAGCGGGGGGCAGCGTAATCTTCGCCTACGAGCAGTACTTC.